A selection of T cell receptor beta chains follows, all from one sample in a study of blood T cell repertoires in COVID-19. Clones were sequenced by immunoSEQ multiplex PCR, and TCRdb holds only the in-frame ones, with some missing. The sample consists of 15,000 to 20,000 clones, around 80% of them appearing once. What was sequenced was peripheral blood. The source of these receptors is a man in his fifties or sixties with active or convalescent COVID-19. Each CDR3 is given with its conserved first and last residue. Fields, in order: J gene, D gene, clone size, V gene, CDR3 DNA, CDR3 protein. A D gene is named only where the DNA matches it firmly. A row's size may be missing; if present it is once, few, many or a size class.

>TRBJ1-5|-|-|TRBV6-5
TGTGCCAGCAGTTTAGATAGCAATCAGCCCCAGCATTTT
CASSLDSNQPQHF
>TRBJ1-2|-|few|TRBV4-2
TGTGCCAGCAGCCAAGAATTGGCGCTAGCGCATGGCTACACCTTC
CASSQELALAHGYTF
>TRBJ2-1|-|few|TRBV2
TGTGCCAGCAGTGATGGGGCGGTCACCTACAATGAGCAGTTCTTC
CASSDGAVTYNEQFF
>TRBJ1-4|-|-|TRBV7-6
TGTGCCAGCAGCTTAGGGCTAGGAATTAATGAAAAACTGTTTTTT
CASSLGLGINEKLFF
>TRBJ1-1|-|few|TRBV14
TGTGCCAGCAGCCAGGTTTCCGGGACATACCCAGGAGGTACTGAAGCTTTCTTT
CASSQVSGTYPGGTEAFF
>TRBJ2-2|TRBD2|-|TRBV5-3
TGTGCCAGAAGCTCGGGACTAGCGGGAGGGGCCACCGGGGAGCTGTTTTTT
CARSSGLAGGATGELFF
>TRBJ2-1|-|-|TRBV18
TGTGCCAGCTTGGAAGGGGTCAGCTCCTACAATGAGCAGTTCTTC
CASLEGVSSYNEQFF
>TRBJ1-2|-|-|TRBV5-5
TGTGCCAGCAGCCTCGACGCTACAGGAGACTATGGCTACACCTTC
CASSLDATGDYGYTF
>TRBJ1-2|TRBD1|-|TRBV11-3
TGTGCCAGCAGCCCAGGGACAGGGGGGGACTATGGCTACACCTTC
CASSPGTGGDYGYTF
>TRBJ1-2|-|-|TRBV12-3/TRBV12-4
TGTGCCAGCAGTTTGGCCCATACCTATGGCTACACCTTC
CASSLAHTYGYTF
>TRBJ2-1|TRBD1|-|TRBV7-9
TGTGCCAGCAGCAGGGGGACAGGTGCAAGTGAGCAGTTCTTC
CASSRGTGASEQFF
>TRBJ2-5|-|-|TRBV5-1
TGCGCCAGCAGCTTGGCACAGGAAGAGACCCAGTACTTC
CASSLAQEETQYF
>TRBJ2-5|-|-|TRBV11-3
TGTGCCAGCAGCCCAGGTGGGGCGGTTGGAGAGACCCAGTACTTC
CASSPGGAVGETQYF
>TRBJ2-7|TRBD1|-|TRBV3-1/TRBV3-2
TGTGCCAGCAGTCCGACAGGGGTCGAGCAGTACTTC
CASSPTGVEQYF
>TRBJ2-7|TRBD1|-|TRBV10-3
TGTGCCACCCCAGGACAGGCGAAGACCTACGAGCAGTACTTC
CATPGQAKTYEQYF
>TRBJ1-1|TRBD1|-|TRBV11-2
TGTGCCAGCAGCGTACAGGGGGCGACCGAAGCTTTCTTT
CASSVQGATEAFF
>TRBJ1-1|-|-|TRBV7-9
TGTGCCAGCAGCCCCCGTTCTGAGGCTAACGCTTTCTTT
CASSPRSEANAFF
>TRBJ2-7|TRBD2|once|TRBV5-1
TGCGCCAGCAGCTTGGGACTAGCGGGAGAGCAGTACTTC
CASSLGLAGEQYF
>TRBJ2-5|TRBD1|-|TRBV5-1
TGCGCCAGCAGCCGGGACAGTGAAAAAGAGACCCAGTACTTC
CASSRDSEKETQYF
>TRBJ1-5|TRBD1|-|TRBV6-2/TRBV6-3
TGTGCCAGCAGTTATACCCCACAGGGGGCGCGTATGGGCAATCAGCCCCAGCATTTT
CASSYTPQGARMGNQPQHF
>TRBJ2-4|TRBD1|-|TRBV28
TGTGCCAGCAGTCCCAACGACAGGGGACAAATTCAGTACTTC
CASSPNDRGQIQYF
>TRBJ2-3|-|-|TRBV19
TGTGCCAGTAGTATGTCGGGTAGCGCCCGCACAGATACGCAGTATTTT
CASSMSGSARTDTQYF
>TRBJ2-1|TRBD2|-|TRBV10-1
TGCGCCAGCAGTGCCCAGCGGGACGGGGACAATGAGCAGTTCTTC
CASSAQRDGDNEQFF
>TRBJ2-1|-|-|TRBV7-9
TGTGCCAGCAGCTTAGTGCCAGCCTACAATGAGCAGTTCTTC
CASSLVPAYNEQFF
>TRBJ1-1|-|-|TRBV5-5
TGTGCCAGCAGCTTCTCTTGGGGGAGGACTGAAGCTTTCTTT
CASSFSWGRTEAFF
>TRBJ1-4|TRBD1|-|TRBV28
TGTGCCAGCAGTTCCTCCTCCAGGGGGCACGTTGAAAAACTGTTTTTT
CASSSSSRGHVEKLFF
>TRBJ2-7|TRBD2|few|TRBV5-4
TGTGCCAGCAGCCCTATAGCGGGGGGCTCCTACGAGCAGTACTTC
CASSPIAGGSYEQYF
>TRBJ2-7|-|-|TRBV3-1/TRBV3-2
TGTGCCAGCAGCCAAGAGAGGGGGTCCTACGAGCAGTACTTC
CASSQERGSYEQYF
>TRBJ1-5|TRBD1|once|TRBV4-1
TGCGCCAGCAGCCAGAGACAGGGGTTTAATCAGCCCCAGCATTTT
CASSQRQGFNQPQHF
>TRBJ2-1|TRBD2|-|TRBV4-2
TGTGCCAGCAGCCTTGGGACTAGCGGGAGTCTCTATGAAAAGTTCTTC
CASSLGTSGSLYEKFF
>TRBJ2-7|-|-|TRBV28
TGTGCCAGCAGTCCTTCCTCGGCAGGTCCGAGCTCCTACGAGCAGTACTTC
CASSPSSAGPSSYEQYF
>TRBJ1-2|-|-|TRBV2
TGTGCCAGCAGTAATCCCACAGTACCCTCCTCCAACAACTATGGCTACACCTTC
CASSNPTVPSSNNYGYTF
>TRBJ1-4|TRBD1|-|TRBV6-1
TGTGCCAGCAGTGAAGGAGGGACAGGGTTTGAAAAACTGTTTTTT
CASSEGGTGFEKLFF
>TRBJ1-2|-|-|TRBV28
TGTGCCAGCAGTTTGGACAGCATTAACTATGGCTACACCTTC
CASSLDSINYGYTF
>TRBJ1-1|-|-|TRBV7-3
TGTGCCAGCAGCTTAATGTCGAGCACTGAAGCTTTCTTT
CASSLMSSTEAFF
>TRBJ1-5|-|-|TRBV18
TGTGCCAGCTCACCACGAGAGACGGGCGGCAGGGTGGGCAATCAGCCCCAGCATTTT
CASSPRETGGRVGNQPQHF
>TRBJ2-2|TRBD2|-|TRBV30
TGTGCCTGTCCCAGCGGGAGCAGGTCGACCGGGGAGCTGTTTTTT
CACPSGSRSTGELFF
>TRBJ2-2|TRBD1|once|TRBV4-2
TGTGCCAGCAGCCCTCGGGACAGGAACACCGGGGAGCTGTTTTTT
CASSPRDRNTGELFF
>TRBJ2-5|TRBD1|-|TRBV29-1
TGCAGCGTTTCCCTCGGGACAGGGGACACACTCCTATACTTC
CSVSLGTGDTLLYF
>TRBJ2-7|TRBD2|-|TRBV3-1/TRBV3-2
TGTGCCAGCAGCCCCAGCGGGGCCTACGAGCAGTACTTC
CASSPSGAYEQYF
>TRBJ2-5|-|-|TRBV7-7
TGTGCCAGCAGCTTAGGGGCTAGCATCGAGACCCAGTACTTC
CASSLGASIETQYF
>TRBJ1-2|-|-|TRBV30
TGTGCCTGGAGTGACCACAGGGCTAACTATGGCTACACCTTC
CAWSDHRANYGYTF
>TRBJ1-4|-|once|TRBV7-9
TGTGCCAGCATCCGGGGAGAGGCGAATGAAAAACTGTTTTTT
CASIRGEANEKLFF
>TRBJ1-1|-|-|TRBV9
TGTGCCAGCAGCCCCGGAGGGGTCACACCTGAAGCTTTCTTT
CASSPGGVTPEAFF
>TRBJ2-7|TRBD2|medium-sized|TRBV4-1
TGCGCCAGCAGCCTTAATGCAGGGACTAGCGTGACCTACGAGCAGTACTTC
CASSLNAGTSVTYEQYF